This passage covers 2 T cell receptor beta chains from one sample sequenced in a study of radiotherapy plus CTLA-4 blockade in lung cancer. Clones were read by immunoSEQ multiplex PCR, and TCRdb kept only the in-frame ones, dropping some. The sample includes fewer than 100,000 clones, around 78% seen only once; the top ten take roughly 22%. This specimen consisted of peripheral blood, obtained from a patient treated with radiotherapy plus ipilimumab. The receptors originated from a human donor with non-small cell lung cancer whose response to radiotherapy plus ipilimumab could not be evaluated. Some clones in this sample may be carry-over from other donors' samples.

This clone was seen more than once but under ten times. This sequence joins TRBV5-1 and TRBJ2-3, with D unclear. The V end lost 1 base, the J end lost 6 bases, and 9 bases lay between the germline ends. This CDR3 is built from 13 residues. Germline-derived CDR1 and CDR2 are SGHRS and YFSETQ. The CDR3 sequence: CASSLRGSDTQYF. CDR3 nucleotides: TGCGCCAGCAGCTTGAGAGGATCCGATACGCAGTATTTT. Full variable domain (rest looked up from reference TRBV5-1 and TRBJ2-3): KAGVTQTPRYLIKTRGQQVTLSCSPISGHRSVSWYQQTPGQGLQFLFEYFSETQRNKGNFPGRFSGRQFSNSRSEMNVSTLELGDSALYLCASSLRGSDTQYFGPGTRLTVL.

This clone has just a few counts. This chain links TRBV7-9 with TRBJ1-5, with a possible D match to TRBD1 (6 bases). The V and J ends lost 5 bases and 4 bases respectively, with 12 bases between them. The germline gives CDR1 SEHNR, CDR2 FQNEAQ (reference sequence). The CDR3 consists of 14 residues. CDR3 amino acids: CASSAGTLNQPQHF. The CDR3 nucleotides are TGTGCCAGCAGCGCCGGGACACTAAATCAGCCCCAGCATTTT.